This entry is about one T cell receptor beta chain. This specimen comes from a study of blood T cell repertoires in COVID-19. The wider study: Sample material is recorded as cDNA or gDNA derived from T cells, B-cell-depleted T cells, or PBMCs.

Trimming removed 3 bases from V and 0 bases from J, with 6 bases in between. The CDR3 length is 13 residues. Generated by immunoSEQ multiplex PCR, the TCRdb table keeps only in-frame clones and is missing some. The top ten clones hold over 6% of a sample with about 110,000 clones, 65% to 80% of them seen once. The TCR originated in a woman aged 55-69 years with acute or convalescent COVID-19. Sequencing was carried out using peripheral blood. The V and J genes are TRBV12-3 or TRBV12-4 and TRBJ2-7, with TRBD2 as a possible D gene (6 bases). CDR3 loop: CASSLEGSYEQYF. The CDR3 coding sequence is TGTGCCAGCAGTTTGGAGGGCTCCTACGAGCAGTACTTC.